This TCR beta chain was found in a study of chemoradiotherapy in HPV16-positive cancers. Overall study findings and caveats: Candidate HPV-specific clones and E7-related TCR motifs grew in tumor during treatment. HPV-specific T cells were functionally defined from only a couple of HPV16-positive patients.

Repeated repertoire sampling spanned the course of chemoradiotherapy. In its sample, this clone was seen a few times. Its cognate antigen is unknown. The data were produced by immunoSEQ multiplex PCR, yet TCRdb's version contains in-frame clones alone and is incomplete. The sample consists of 1,800 or so clones, roughly 79% of them appearing once. Germline V CDR1 and CDR2: LNHDA, SQIVND (reference sequence). V was trimmed by 3 bases and J by 6 bases, leaving 9 bases between them. This CDR3 contains 13 residues. The sequenced sample was tumor tissue, obtained from a patient who underwent chemoradiotherapy. The V gene is TRBV19, the J gene TRBJ1-5; no clear D gene. This receptor was obtained from a human donor with HPV-associated anogenital cancer. As DNA, the CDR3 is TGTGCCAGTAGTATGCAAGTTGGTCAGCCCCAGCATTTT. It translates to CASSMQVGQPQHF.